The TCR beta chain under discussion was sequenced for a study of cytomegalovirus exposure and HLA in healthy donors. V lost 3 bases, J lost 0 bases, and 12 bases lay in between. Germline CDR1 and CDR2: SNHLY and FYNNEI. The CDR3 is 16 amino acids. PCR amplification relied on 60 Vbeta primers (plus 13 Jbeta primers). TCRdb keeps only in-frame clones here, not all; method: immunoSEQ multiplex PCR. Here the sample spans around 150,000 clones, less than 65% being singletons. The chain combines TRBV2 with TRBJ2-4, with a possible D match to TRBD2 (5 bases). Sequenced material: PBMCs. The clonotype comes from a woman aged 30 to 39 in good health and CMV-seropositive. The DNA for the CDR3 is TGTGCCAGCAGTGATGTGGGAGTTTTAGCCAAAAACATTCAGTACTTC. This translates into CASSDVGVLAKNIQYF.